The 13 T cell receptor beta chains listed next were all sequenced from one sample in a study of blood T cell repertoires in COVID-19 (dated by TCRdb to 2018 to 2021). Libraries were constructed by the immunoSEQ multiplex PCR assay. In its TCRdb copy, this immuneACCESS table keeps in-frame sequences only and misses some clones. Where compared with another copy, unresolved V genes explain less than half of these, and the others have no known cause. In this sample the table shows 200,000 to 300,000 clones, 90% of which occur a single time. The top ten clonotypes cover over 3.5% of the sample. The sequencing sample was made of peripheral blood. These receptors originate from a woman between 40 and 55 years old with acute or convalescent COVID-19.

The V call is TRBV7-9, the J call TRBJ2-5, with D tentatively TRBD1 (6 bases). Trimming cost V 5 bases and J 2 bases, with 15 bases left between them. Germline lookup yields CDR1 SEHNR and CDR2 FQNEAQ (reference sequence). The CDR3 is made up of 15 amino acids. The CDR3, as DNA: TGTGCCAGCAGCCGCGACCAGACAGGACAAGAGACCCAGTACTTC. This encodes CASSRDQTGQETQYF.

The chain combines TRBV7-3 with TRBJ2-2; a weak D match, TRBD2 (5 bases). V was shortened by 5 bases and J by 4 bases, with 8 bases between the two germline ends. Per germline, CDR1 SGHTA and CDR2 FQGTGA. The CDR3 sequence is 13 residues long. CDR3 nucleotide sequence: TGTGCCAGCAGCGTAGGAGGCACCGGGGAGCTGTTTTTT. Amino acids: CASSVGGTGELFF.

The rearrangement joins TRBV19 to TRBJ2-2; TRBD1 matches at 10 bases. The germline gives CDR1 LNHDA, CDR2 SQIVND (reference sequence). After removal of 4 bases from V and 4 bases from J, the junction contained 3 bases not matched to a gene. The CDR3 runs 15 residues. As DNA, the CDR3 is TGTGCCAGTAGTAAGGGACAGGGGACCACCGGGGAGCTGTTTTTT. It is translated as CASSKGQGTTGELFF.

This chain connects TRBV7-9 to TRBJ1-4, with 9 bases lining up with TRBD1. V gave up 6 bases and J gave up 5 bases; unmatched junction bases: 4. The CDR3 is 14 amino acids. Per germline, CDR1 SEHNR and CDR2 FQNEAQ (reference sequence). The CDR3 loop is CASSPGTGNEKLFF. CDR3 nucleotide sequence: TGTGCCAGCAGTCCCGGGACAGGGAATGAAAAACTGTTTTTT.

V usage is TRBV9 and J usage is TRBJ2-5, with D unclear. This CDR3 region has 13 residues. V lost 0 bases and J lost 4, with 7 bases in between. The germline gives CDR1 SGDLS, CDR2 YYNGEE. The CDR3 loop reads CASSVESGETQYF. The CDR3 DNA sequence: TGTGCCAGCAGCGTAGAGTCGGGAGAGACCCAGTACTTC.

CDR3 loop: CASSFSLFQPGTDTQYF. CDR3 coding DNA: TGTGCCAGCAGCTTCTCGCTCTTTCAACCGGGCACAGATACGCAGTATTTT. The genes are TRBV7-6 and TRBJ2-3; D is unclear. The V gene lost 3 bases and the J gene lost 1 base, with 17 bases spanning the gap. The germline gives CDR1 SGHVS, CDR2 FNYEAQ. CDR3 length: 17 amino acids.

This chain links TRBV24-1 with TRBJ1-5; D is unresolved. Germline assignment: CDR1 KGHDR and CDR2 SFDVKD. With 9 bases removed from V and 0 bases from J, the gap between germline ends came to 8 bases. The CDR3 has 13 amino acids. The CDR3 sequence is CATQLNSNQPQHF. CDR3 nucleotide sequence: TGTGCCACCCAACTGAATAGCAATCAGCCCCAGCATTTT.

This chain connects TRBV7-8 to TRBJ1-6; 7 nucleotides agree with TRBD1. V lost 4 bases, J lost 5 bases, and 5 bases stayed unmatched. CDR3 size: 15 residues. In germline, CDR1 is SGHVS, CDR2 FQNEAQ. CDR3 protein: CASSSGQANNSPLHF. In nucleotides, the CDR3 is TGTGCCAGCAGCTCCGGACAGGCCAATAATTCACCCCTCCACTTT.

J is TRBJ1-2 and V is TRBV7-2, with 7 bases fitting TRBD1. Germline-derived CDR1 and CDR2 are SGHTA and FQGNSA. This CDR3 spans 11 amino acids. J gave up 10 bases and V 5 bases, and 4 bases lay outside the gene matches. Written as DNA, the CDR3 is TGTGCCAGCAGCCTAGACAGGGCCTACACCTTC. As protein: CASSLDRAYTF.

V is TRBV14 and J is TRBJ2-3, with a possible D match to TRBD2 (5 bases). The CDR3 consists of 12 residues. CDR1 SGHDN and CDR2 FVKESK come from the germline V gene. Trimming removed 4 bases from V and 6 bases from J, with 8 bases in between. The CDR3 is CASSRPGDTQYF. The CDR3 nucleotides are TGTGCCAGCAGCCGACCGGGGGATACGCAGTATTTT.

This chain's CDR3 is CSASARQGSSPLHF. DNA for the CDR3: TGCAGTGCTAGTGCTCGGCAGGGGAGTTCACCCCTCCACTTT. The chain employs TRBV20-1 and TRBJ1-6, with D possibly matching TRBD1 (6 bases). There are 14 residues in the CDR3. With 3 bases removed from V and 9 bases from J, the gap between germline ends came to 15 bases. The germline CDR1 and CDR2 sequences are DFQATT and SNEGSKA (reference sequence).

The J gene is TRBJ2-3, the V gene TRBV13; possibly TRBD1 for D (6 bases). The V gene lost 8 bases and the J gene lost 0 bases, with 9 bases spanning the gap. Germline V gives CDR1 PRHDT, CDR2 FYEKMQ (reference sequence). The CDR3 has 13 residues. In DNA form, the CDR3 reads TGTGCCAGCTACGGACAGAGCACAGATACGCAGTATTTT. Translated, it gives CASYGQSTDTQYF. Based on the CDR3 plus reference TRBV13 and TRBJ2-3, the full variable domain is AAGVIQSPRHLIKEKRETATLKCYPIPRHDTVYWYQQGPGQDPQFLISFYEKMQSDKGSIPDRFSAQQFSDYHSELNMSSLELGDSALYFCASYGQSTDTQYFGPGTRLTVL.

The chain uses TRBV6-5 and TRBJ2-7; 8 bases agree with TRBD1. V trimming: 2 bases; J trimming: 5 bases; junction bases outside the gene matches: 8. The CDR3 covers 15 residues. From germline, CDR1 is MNHEY and CDR2 SVGAGI. The CDR3 spells CASSYKQGVTNEQYV. In DNA form, the CDR3 reads TGTGCCAGCAGTTACAAACAGGGGGTAACCAACGAGCAGTACGTC.